Detailed here is one T cell receptor (beta chain). Reverse transcription used about 0.45 to 1 ug RNA and random hexamers. TCRdb re-analysed the immunoSEQ multiplex PCR reads in MiXCR, keeping a single row per CDR3 protein. In the table there are about 180,000 distinct CDR3 sequences, approximately 95% of which are singletons. The data are from a study of CD8 T cells in Susac syndrome. This CDR3 spans 14 amino acids. The V gene's germline CDR1 is LGHDT and CDR2 YNNKEL (reference sequence). Trimming pared 1 base from V and 1 base from J, leaving 8 bases between. What was sequenced was CD8+ T cells from PBMCs. This chain connects TRBV3-1 to TRBJ2-7; D gene ambiguous. The clonotype comes from a human donor with multiple sclerosis. The CDR3 nucleotides are TGTGCCAGCAGCCAAGCTTCCCAATCCTACGAGCAGTACTTC. Translation: CASSQASQSYEQYF.